Listed below are T cell receptor beta chains from one sample, sequenced in a study of blood T cell repertoires in COVID-19. Assay used: immunoSEQ multiplex PCR; TCRdb lists only in-frame clones, some missing. The sample lists more than 150,000 clones, 87% occurring once. Specimen: peripheral blood. These receptors came from a man in his forties with active or convalescent COVID-19. Both conserved end residues are part of each CDR3. D genes are given only for firm matches. Size values are once, few and many counts, or a class for expanded clones, and some rows have none.

J gene,D gene,CDR3 length,clone size,V gene,CDR3 DNA,CDR3 protein
TRBJ1-5,.,13,.,TRBV5-1,TGCGCCAGCAGCCTGCAACCCGGGGGGCCCCAGCATTTT,CASSLQPGGPQHF
TRBJ1-2,TRBD1,10,.,TRBV29-1,TGCAGCGTTGAGATTGCGACAGGGACCTTC,CSVEIATGTF
TRBJ1-2,.,13,.,TRBV6-2/TRBV6-3,TGTGCCAGCAGTTACGACAAGAAGCATGGCTACACCTTC,CASSYDKKHGYTF
TRBJ1-1,TRBD1,16,.,TRBV10-1,TGCGCCAGCAGTGAGTCCGGGACAGCTTTGAACACTGAAGCTTTCTTT,CASSESGTALNTEAFF
TRBJ1-2,TRBD1,13,once,TRBV28,TGTGCCAGCAGTTTTAAGGGGGCGAAGGGCTACACCTTC,CASSFKGAKGYTF
TRBJ1-1,.,14,.,TRBV2,TGTGCCAGCAGTGAGAGGCAGGGGAACACTGAAGCTTTCTTT,CASSERQGNTEAFF
TRBJ2-1,.,14,few,TRBV7-8,TGTGCCAGCAGGGGCAGGGTGAATTGGGATGAGCAGTTCTTC,CASRGRVNWDEQFF
TRBJ1-4,TRBD1,14,.,TRBV2,TGTGCCAGCACTTGGGACAGGTACAATGAAAAACTGTTTTTT,CASTWDRYNEKLFF
TRBJ2-7,TRBD1,17,.,TRBV3-1/TRBV3-2,TGTGCCAGCAGCCAAGAGGAGATGGGGACAGGGACCTACGAGCAGTACTTC,CASSQEEMGTGTYEQYF
TRBJ2-1,.,15,.,TRBV27,TGTGCCAGCAACAATCAGGGACACTCCTACAATGAGCAGTTCTTC,CASNNQGHSYNEQFF
TRBJ1-2,.,15,.,TRBV15,TGTGCCACCAGCAGAACTGGGAGGAGTAACTATGGCTACACCTTC,CATSRTGRSNYGYTF
TRBJ2-1,.,15,.,TRBV6-5,TGTGCCAGCAGTTACTCTTTCAGCTCCTACAATGAGCAGTTCTTC,CASSYSFSSYNEQFF
TRBJ1-3,.,15,.,TRBV6-5,TGTGCCAGCAGTTACAGGGGGTACTCTGGAAACACCATATATTTT,CASSYRGYSGNTIYF
TRBJ1-2,.,12,.,TRBV19,TGTGCCAGTACCACAGGGAACTATGGCTACACCTTC,CASTTGNYGYTF
TRBJ1-1,TRBD1,14,.,TRBV6-6,TGTGCCAGCAGTTCCGGGACAGAACACACTGAAGCTTTCTTT,CASSSGTEHTEAFF
TRBJ1-5,.,17,.,TRBV4-1,TGCGCCAGCAGCCAAGATCTAGACAGCTATAGCAATCAGCCCCAGCATTTT,CASSQDLDSYSNQPQHF
TRBJ1-1,.,16,.,TRBV11-2,TGTGCCAGCAGCTTTCGACCTCCTCCCGGGGGCACTGAAGCTTTCTTT,CASSFRPPPGGTEAFF
TRBJ1-6,.,16,once,TRBV11-2,TGTGCCAGCAGCACCAACAGGGCCAACTGGGGTTCACCCCTCCACTTT,CASSTNRANWGSPLHF
TRBJ1-1,.,13,.,TRBV30,TGTGCCTGGAGGAGAACAGAGAACACTGAAGCTTTCTTT,CAWRRTENTEAFF
TRBJ1-2,.,14,.,TRBV6-5,TGTGCCAGCAGCCTGGGAGGGAGTGACTATGGCTACACCTTC,CASSLGGSDYGYTF
TRBJ1-6,TRBD1,16,once,TRBV6-6,TGTGCCAGCAGTTACTCGTACAGGGGAGATAATTCACCCCTCCACTTT,CASSYSYRGDNSPLHF
TRBJ1-1,.,14,.,TRBV13,TGTGCCAGCAGCTTGGACAGCCTGAACACTGAAGCTTTCTTT,CASSLDSLNTEAFF
TRBJ2-1,.,13,.,TRBV9,TGTGCCAGCAGCCTTAACAGTGTGTATGAGCAGTTCTTC,CASSLNSVYEQFF
TRBJ2-3,TRBD1,16,.,TRBV18,TGTGCCAGCACGAACAGGGGTGGTGAAGATACAGATACGCAGTATTTT,CASTNRGGEDTDTQYF
TRBJ2-5,.,14,.,TRBV7-6,TGTGCCAGCAGCTTCATCTGGGCCTCGGAGACCCAGTACTTC,CASSFIWASETQYF
TRBJ2-3,TRBD2,18,.,TRBV24-1,TGTGCCACCAGTGCGCGGAAAGGGAGGGGCGATCCCACAGATACGCAGTATTTT,CATSARKGRGDPTDTQYF
TRBJ2-3,TRBD2,18,once,TRBV5-1,TGCGCCAGCAGCCCCGCTAGCGGGGGGCCCCCCCCGGCAGATACGCAGTATTTT,CASSPASGGPPPADTQYF
TRBJ1-1,TRBD1,15,.,TRBV5-1,TGCGCCAGCAGCGGGGGACAGGGGGCGATTACTGAAGCTTTCTTT,CASSGGQGAITEAFF